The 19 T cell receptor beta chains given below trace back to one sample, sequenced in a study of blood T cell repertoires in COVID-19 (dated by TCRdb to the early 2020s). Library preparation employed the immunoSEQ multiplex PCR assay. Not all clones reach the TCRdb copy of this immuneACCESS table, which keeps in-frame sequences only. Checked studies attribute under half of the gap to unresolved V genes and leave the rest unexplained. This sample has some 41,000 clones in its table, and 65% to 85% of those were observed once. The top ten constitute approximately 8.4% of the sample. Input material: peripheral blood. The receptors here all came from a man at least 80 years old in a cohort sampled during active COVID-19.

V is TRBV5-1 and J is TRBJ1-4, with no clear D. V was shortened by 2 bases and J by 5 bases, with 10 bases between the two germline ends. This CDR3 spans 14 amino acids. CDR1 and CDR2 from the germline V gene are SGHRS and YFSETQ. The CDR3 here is CASSFMGGNEKLFF. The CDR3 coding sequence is TGCGCCAGCAGCTTTATGGGAGGCAATGAAAAACTGTTTTTT.

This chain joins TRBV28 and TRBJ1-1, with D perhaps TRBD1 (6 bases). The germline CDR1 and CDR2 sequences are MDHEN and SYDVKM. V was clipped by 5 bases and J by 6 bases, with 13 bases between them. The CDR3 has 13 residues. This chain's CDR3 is CASSVTGFSEAFF. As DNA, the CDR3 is TGTGCCAGCAGTGTTACAGGGTTTTCTGAAGCTTTCTTT.

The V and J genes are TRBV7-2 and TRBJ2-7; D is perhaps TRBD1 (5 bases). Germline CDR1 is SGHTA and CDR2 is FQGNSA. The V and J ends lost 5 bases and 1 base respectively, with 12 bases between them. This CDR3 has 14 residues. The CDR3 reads CASSLESGSYEQYF. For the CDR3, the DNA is TGTGCCAGCAGCCTAGAGTCAGGGTCCTACGAGCAGTACTTC.

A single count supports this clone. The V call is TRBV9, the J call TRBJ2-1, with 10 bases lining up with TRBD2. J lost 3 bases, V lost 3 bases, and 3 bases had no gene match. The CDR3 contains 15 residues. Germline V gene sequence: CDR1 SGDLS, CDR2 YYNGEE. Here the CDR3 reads CASSDGLAVYNEQFF. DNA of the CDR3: TGTGCCAGCAGCGATGGACTAGCGGTCTACAATGAGCAGTTCTTC.

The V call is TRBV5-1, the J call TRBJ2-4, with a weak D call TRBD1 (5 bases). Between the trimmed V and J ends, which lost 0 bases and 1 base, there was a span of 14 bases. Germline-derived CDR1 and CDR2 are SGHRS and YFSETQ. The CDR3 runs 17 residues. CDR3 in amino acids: CASSLDGVSGAKNIQYF. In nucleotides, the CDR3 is TGCGCCAGCAGCTTGGATGGGGTATCAGGGGCCAAAAACATTCAGTACTTC.

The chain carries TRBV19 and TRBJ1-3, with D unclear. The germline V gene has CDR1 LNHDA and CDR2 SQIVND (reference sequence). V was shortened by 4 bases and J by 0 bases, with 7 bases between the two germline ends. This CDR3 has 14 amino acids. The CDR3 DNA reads TGTGCCAGTAGTACACATACCTCTGGAAACACCATATATTTT. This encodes CASSTHTSGNTIYF. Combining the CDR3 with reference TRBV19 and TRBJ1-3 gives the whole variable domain DGGITQSPKYLFRKEGQNVTLSCEQNLNHDAMYWYRQDPGQGLRLIYYSQIVNDFQKGDIAEGYSVSREKKESFPLTVTSAQKNPTAFYLCASSTHTSGNTIYFGEGSWLTVV.

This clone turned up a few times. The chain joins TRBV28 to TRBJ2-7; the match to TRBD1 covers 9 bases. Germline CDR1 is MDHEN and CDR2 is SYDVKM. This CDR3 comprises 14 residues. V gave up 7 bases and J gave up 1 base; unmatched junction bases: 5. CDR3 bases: TGTGCCAGCATTCGGGACAGGGCATCCTACGAGCAGTACTTC. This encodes CASIRDRASYEQYF.

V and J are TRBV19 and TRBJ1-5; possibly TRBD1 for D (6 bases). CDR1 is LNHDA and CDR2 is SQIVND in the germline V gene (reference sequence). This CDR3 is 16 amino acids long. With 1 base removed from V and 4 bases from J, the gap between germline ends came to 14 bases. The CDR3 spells CASSIGRLQGNQPQHF. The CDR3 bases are TGTGCCAGTAGTATAGGTCGGCTCCAGGGGAATCAGCCCCAGCATTTT.

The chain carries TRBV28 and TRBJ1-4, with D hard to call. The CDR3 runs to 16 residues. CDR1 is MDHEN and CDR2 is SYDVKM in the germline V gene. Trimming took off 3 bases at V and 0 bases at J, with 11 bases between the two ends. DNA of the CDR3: TGTGCCAGCAGTTTTACTCTGCTATCAACTAATGAAAAACTGTTTTTT. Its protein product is CASSFTLLSTNEKLFF.

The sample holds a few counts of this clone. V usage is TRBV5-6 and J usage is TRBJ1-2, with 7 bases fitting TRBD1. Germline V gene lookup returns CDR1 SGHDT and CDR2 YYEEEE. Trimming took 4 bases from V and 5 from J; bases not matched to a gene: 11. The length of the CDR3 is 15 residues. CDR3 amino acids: CASSGLQTGVYGYTF. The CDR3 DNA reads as TGTGCCAGCAGCGGACTGCAAACAGGGGTATATGGCTACACCTTC. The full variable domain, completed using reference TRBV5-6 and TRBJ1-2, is DAGVTQSPTHLIKTRGQQVTLRCSPKSGHDTVSWYQQALGQGPQFIFQYYEEEERQRGNFPDRFSGHQFPNYSSELNVNALLLGDSALYLCASSGLQTGVYGYTFGSGTRLTVV.

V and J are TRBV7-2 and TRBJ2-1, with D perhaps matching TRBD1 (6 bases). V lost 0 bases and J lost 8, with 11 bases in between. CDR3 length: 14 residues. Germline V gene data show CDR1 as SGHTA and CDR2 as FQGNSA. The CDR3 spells CASSLAGATYEQFF. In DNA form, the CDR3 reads TGTGCCAGCAGCTTAGCGGGGGCAACCTATGAGCAGTTCTTC.

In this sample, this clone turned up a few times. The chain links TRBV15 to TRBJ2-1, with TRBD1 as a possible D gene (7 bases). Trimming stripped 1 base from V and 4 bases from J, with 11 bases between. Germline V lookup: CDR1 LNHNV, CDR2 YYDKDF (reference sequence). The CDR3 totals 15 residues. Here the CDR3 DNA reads TGTGCCACCAGCAGAGCCAGGGGGGTATACAATGAGCAGTTCTTC. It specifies CATSRARGVYNEQFF.

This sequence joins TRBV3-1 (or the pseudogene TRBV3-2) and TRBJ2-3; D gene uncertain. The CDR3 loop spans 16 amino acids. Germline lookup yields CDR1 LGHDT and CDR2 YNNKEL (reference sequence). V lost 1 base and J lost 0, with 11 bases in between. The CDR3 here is CASSQGLYASTDTQYF. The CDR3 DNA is TGTGCCAGCAGCCAAGGGCTGTACGCTAGCACAGATACGCAGTATTTT.

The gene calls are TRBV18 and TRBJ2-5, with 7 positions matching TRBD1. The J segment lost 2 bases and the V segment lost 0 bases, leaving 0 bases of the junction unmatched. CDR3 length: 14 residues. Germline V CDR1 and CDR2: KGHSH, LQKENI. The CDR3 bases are TGTGCCAGCTCACCACCGACAGGGCAAGAGACCCAGTACTTC. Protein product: CASSPPTGQETQYF.

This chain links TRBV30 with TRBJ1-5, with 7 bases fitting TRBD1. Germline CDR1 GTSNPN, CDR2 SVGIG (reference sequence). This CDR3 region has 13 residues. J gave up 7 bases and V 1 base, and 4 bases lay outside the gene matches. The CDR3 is CAWSGTGEQPQHF. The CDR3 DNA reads TGTGCCTGGAGTGGAACAGGGGAACAGCCCCAGCATTTT.

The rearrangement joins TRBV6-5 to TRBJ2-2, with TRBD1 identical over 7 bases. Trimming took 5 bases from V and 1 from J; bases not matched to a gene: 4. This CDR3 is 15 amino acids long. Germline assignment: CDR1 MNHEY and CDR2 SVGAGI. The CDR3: CASSTRTGNTGELFF. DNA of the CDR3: TGTGCCAGCAGTACCCGGACAGGGAACACCGGGGAGCTGTTTTTT.

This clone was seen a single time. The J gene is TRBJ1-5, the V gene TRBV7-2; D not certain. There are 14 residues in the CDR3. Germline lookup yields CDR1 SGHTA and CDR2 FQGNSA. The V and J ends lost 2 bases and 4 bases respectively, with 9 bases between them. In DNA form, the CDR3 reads TGTGCCAGCAGCTTAAATCTCGGGAATCAGCCCCAGCATTTT. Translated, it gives CASSLNLGNQPQHF.

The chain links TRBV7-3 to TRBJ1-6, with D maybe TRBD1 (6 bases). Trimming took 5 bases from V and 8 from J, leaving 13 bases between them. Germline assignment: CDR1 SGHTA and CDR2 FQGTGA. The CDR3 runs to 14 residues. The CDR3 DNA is TGTGCCAGCAGCAGGGGGGGATTAGATTCACCCCTCCACTTT. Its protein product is CASSRGGLDSPLHF. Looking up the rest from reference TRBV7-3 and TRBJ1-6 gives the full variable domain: GAGVSQTPSNKVTEKGKYVELRCDPISGHTALYWYRQSLGQGPEFLIYFQGTGAADDSGLPNDRFFAVRPEGSVSTLKIQRTERGDSAVYLCASSRGGLDSPLHFGNGTRLTVT.

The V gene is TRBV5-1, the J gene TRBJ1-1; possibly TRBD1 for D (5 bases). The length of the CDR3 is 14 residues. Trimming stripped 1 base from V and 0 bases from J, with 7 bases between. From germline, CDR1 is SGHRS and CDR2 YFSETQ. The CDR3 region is CASSLWGVNTEAFF. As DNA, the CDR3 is TGCGCCAGCAGCTTGTGGGGGGTGAACACTGAAGCTTTCTTT.